This is a list of T cell receptor beta chains from one sample in a study of blood T cell repertoires in COVID-19. Assay used: immunoSEQ multiplex PCR; TCRdb lists only in-frame clones, some missing. Among about 72,000 clones listed, 82% were seen once. The sequencing input was peripheral blood. The receptor set was obtained from a human donor in a cohort sampled during active COVID-19. CDR3s include the opening cysteine and the closing phenylalanine or tryptophan. Fields, in order: V gene, clone size, J gene, D gene, CDR3 protein, CDR3 DNA. The D gene is left open where the match is weak. Rows give clone size only sometimes, using once, few, many, or a class for an expanded clone.

V gene: TRBV2; clone size: -; J gene: TRBJ2-7; D gene: -; CDR3 protein: CASNTALDEQYF; CDR3 DNA: TGTGCCAGCAACACAGCTCTCGACGAGCAGTACTTC
V gene: TRBV6-5; clone size: -; J gene: TRBJ2-7; D gene: TRBD1; CDR3 protein: CASSPTGDYEQYF; CDR3 DNA: TGTGCCAGCAGTCCGACAGGGGACTACGAGCAGTACTTC
V gene: TRBV6-1; clone size: -; J gene: TRBJ1-4; D gene: -; CDR3 protein: CASSEWAVSEKLFF; CDR3 DNA: TGTGCCAGCAGTGAGTGGGCAGTGAGTGAAAAACTGTTTTTT
V gene: TRBV9; clone size: -; J gene: TRBJ2-7; D gene: TRBD2; CDR3 protein: CASSTVPGGEQYF; CDR3 DNA: TGTGCCAGCAGCACAGTTCCGGGGGGAGAGCAGTACTTC
V gene: TRBV5-1; clone size: -; J gene: TRBJ2-3; D gene: -; CDR3 protein: CASSSDSGADTQYF; CDR3 DNA: TGCGCCAGCAGCTCAGACTCAGGGGCAGATACGCAGTATTTT
V gene: TRBV5-1; clone size: few; J gene: TRBJ1-5; D gene: -; CDR3 protein: CASSLLSDQPQHF; CDR3 DNA: TGCGCCAGCAGCTTGTTGTCAGATCAGCCCCAGCATTTT
V gene: TRBV19; clone size: -; J gene: TRBJ1-3; D gene: -; CDR3 protein: CASREINSGNTIYF; CDR3 DNA: TGTGCCAGTAGGGAGATTAACTCTGGAAACACCATATATTTT
V gene: TRBV11-2; clone size: -; J gene: TRBJ1-4; D gene: -; CDR3 protein: CASTLDAKGYEKLFF; CDR3 DNA: TGTGCCAGCACCCTAGACGCAAAGGGGTATGAAAAACTGTTTTTT
V gene: TRBV2; clone size: -; J gene: TRBJ1-1; D gene: TRBD1; CDR3 protein: CASSERQGLFTEAFF; CDR3 DNA: TGTGCCAGCAGTGAAAGACAGGGTCTTTTCACTGAAGCTTTCTTT
V gene: TRBV14; clone size: -; J gene: TRBJ1-3; D gene: TRBD1; CDR3 protein: CASSQDLKGGGNTIYF; CDR3 DNA: TGTGCCAGCAGCCAAGATTTAAAAGGGGGCGGAAACACCATATATTTT
V gene: TRBV5-1; clone size: -; J gene: TRBJ2-5; D gene: TRBD1; CDR3 protein: CASSVGQGQETQYF; CDR3 DNA: TGCGCCAGCAGCGTTGGACAGGGACAAGAGACCCAGTACTTC
V gene: TRBV5-6; clone size: -; J gene: TRBJ2-2; D gene: TRBD1; CDR3 protein: CASSRAPGQSTGELFF; CDR3 DNA: TGTGCCAGCAGCCGAGCTCCGGGACAGAGCACCGGGGAGCTGTTTTTT